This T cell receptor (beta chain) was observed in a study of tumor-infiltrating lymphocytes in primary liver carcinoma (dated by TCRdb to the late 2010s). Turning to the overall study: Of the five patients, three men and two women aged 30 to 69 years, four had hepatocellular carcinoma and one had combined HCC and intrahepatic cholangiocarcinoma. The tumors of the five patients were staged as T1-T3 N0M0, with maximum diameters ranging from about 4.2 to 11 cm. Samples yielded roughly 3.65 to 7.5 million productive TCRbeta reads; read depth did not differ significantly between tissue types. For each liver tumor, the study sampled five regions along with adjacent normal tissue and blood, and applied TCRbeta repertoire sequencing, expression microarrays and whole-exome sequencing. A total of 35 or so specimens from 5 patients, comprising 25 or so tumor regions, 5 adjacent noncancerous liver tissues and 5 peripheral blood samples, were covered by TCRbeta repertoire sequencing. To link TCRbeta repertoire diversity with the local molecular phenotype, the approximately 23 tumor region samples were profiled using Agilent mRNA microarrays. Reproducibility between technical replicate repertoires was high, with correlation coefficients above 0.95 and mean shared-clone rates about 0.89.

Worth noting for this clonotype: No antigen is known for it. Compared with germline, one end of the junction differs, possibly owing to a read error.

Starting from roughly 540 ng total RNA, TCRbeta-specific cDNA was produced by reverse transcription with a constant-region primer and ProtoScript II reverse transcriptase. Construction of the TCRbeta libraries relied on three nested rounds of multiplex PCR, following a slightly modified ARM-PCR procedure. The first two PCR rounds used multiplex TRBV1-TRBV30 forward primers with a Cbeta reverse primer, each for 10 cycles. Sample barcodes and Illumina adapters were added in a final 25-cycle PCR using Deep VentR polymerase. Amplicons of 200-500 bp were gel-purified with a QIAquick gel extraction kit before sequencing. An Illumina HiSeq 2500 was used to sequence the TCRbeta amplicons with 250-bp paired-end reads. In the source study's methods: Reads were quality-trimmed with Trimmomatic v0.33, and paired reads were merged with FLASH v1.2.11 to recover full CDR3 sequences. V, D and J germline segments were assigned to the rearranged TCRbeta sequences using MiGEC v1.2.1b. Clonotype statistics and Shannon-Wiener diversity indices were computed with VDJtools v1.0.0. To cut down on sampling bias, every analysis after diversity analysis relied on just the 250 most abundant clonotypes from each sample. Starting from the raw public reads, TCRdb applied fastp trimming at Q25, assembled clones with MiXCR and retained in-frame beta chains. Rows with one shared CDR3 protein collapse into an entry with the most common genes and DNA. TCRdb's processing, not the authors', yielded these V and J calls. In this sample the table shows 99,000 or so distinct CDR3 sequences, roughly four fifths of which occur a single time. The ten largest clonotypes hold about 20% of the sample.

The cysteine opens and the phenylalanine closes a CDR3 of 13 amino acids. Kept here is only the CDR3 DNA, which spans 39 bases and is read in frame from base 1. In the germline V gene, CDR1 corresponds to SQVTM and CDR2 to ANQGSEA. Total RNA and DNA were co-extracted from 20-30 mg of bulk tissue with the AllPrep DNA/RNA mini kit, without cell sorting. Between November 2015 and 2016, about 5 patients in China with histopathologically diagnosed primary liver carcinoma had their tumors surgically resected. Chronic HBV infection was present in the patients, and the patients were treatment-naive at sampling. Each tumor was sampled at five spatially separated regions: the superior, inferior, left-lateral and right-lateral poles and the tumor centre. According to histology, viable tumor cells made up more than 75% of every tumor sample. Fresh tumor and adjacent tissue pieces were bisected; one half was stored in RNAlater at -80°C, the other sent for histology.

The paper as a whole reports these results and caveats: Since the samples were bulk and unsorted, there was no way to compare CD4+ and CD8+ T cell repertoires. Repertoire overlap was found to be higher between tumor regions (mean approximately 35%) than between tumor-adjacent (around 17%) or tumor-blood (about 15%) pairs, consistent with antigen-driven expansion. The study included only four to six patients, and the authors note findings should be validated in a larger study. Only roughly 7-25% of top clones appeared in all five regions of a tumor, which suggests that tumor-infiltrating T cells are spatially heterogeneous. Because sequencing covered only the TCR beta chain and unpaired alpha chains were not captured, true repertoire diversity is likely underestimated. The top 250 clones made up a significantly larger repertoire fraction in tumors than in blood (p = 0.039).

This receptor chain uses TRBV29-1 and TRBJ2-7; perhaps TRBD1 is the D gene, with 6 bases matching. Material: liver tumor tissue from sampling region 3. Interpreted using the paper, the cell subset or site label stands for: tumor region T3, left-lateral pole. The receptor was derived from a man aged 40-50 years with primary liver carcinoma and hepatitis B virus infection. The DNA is TGCAGCATTGAAGCGTCCGGGACATTCGAGCAGTACTTC. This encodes CSIEASGTFEQYF.